Each of the 18 T cell receptor beta chains below was sequenced from the same sample in a study of T cell repertoires in cytomegalovirus infection (dated by TCRdb to about 2019). Instrument on record: Illumina HiSeq 1500. The public reads were reprocessed in TCRdb via fastp at Q25 and MiXCR, keeping in-frame beta chains. Merged by CDR3 protein, the rows form single entries marked with the most common genes and DNA. The table for this sample lists hundreds of thousands of distinct CDR3 sequences; 25% to 30% of them were counted only once. The ten largest clonotypes hold approximately 20% of the sample. This sample's treatment or condition label indicates: in vitro stimulation with specific CMV peptide epitopes to enrich CMV-specific T cells. Which antigens these TCRs recognize remains unknown. The source was cultured PBMCs, collected from culture after CMV antigen stimulation. The receptors here all came from a human donor in good health (CMV status not recorded). Some clones in this sample may be carry-over from other donors' samples.

This clonotype was picked up a small number of times. The V gene is TRBV2, the J gene TRBJ1-1; 7 bases agree with TRBD1. CDR1 SNHLY and CDR2 FYNNEI come from the germline V gene. The ends lost 8 bases at V and 4 bases at J; junction bases unmatched: 10. The length of the CDR3 is 14 residues. The CDR3 loop reads CASGGETGFTEAFF. The CDR3 coding sequence is TGTGCCAGCGGGGGGGAGACAGGGTTCACTGAAGCTTTCTTT.

This chain joins TRBV24-1 and TRBJ2-3, with D uncertain. V was trimmed by 6 bases and J by 4 bases, leaving 13 bases between them. Germline CDR1 is KGHDR and CDR2 is SFDVKD. The CDR3 covers 14 residues. The CDR3 DNA reads TGTGCCACCAGTAGGTCGGACGGGTCAGATACGCAGTATTTT. This encodes CATSRSDGSDTQYF.

V usage is TRBV27 and J usage is TRBJ2-7; 8 bases agree with TRBD1. CDR3 length: 14 amino acids. V dropped 6 bases and J dropped 3; count of bases not matched to a gene: 7. CDR1 is MNHEY, CDR2 SMNVEV, per germline (reference sequence). The DNA of the CDR3 is TGTGCCAGCAGCCCGGACAGGGTATTCTACGAGCAGTACTTC. Translated: CASSPDRVFYEQYF.

This sequence joins TRBV5-1 and TRBJ2-5, with 7 nucleotides matching TRBD2. This CDR3 is 14 amino acids long. The germline V gene encodes CDR1 SGHRS and CDR2 YFSETQ. J gave up 5 bases and V 0 bases, and 4 bases lay outside the gene matches. The CDR3 region is CASSLAEGGETQYF. Here the CDR3 DNA reads TGCGCCAGCAGCTTGGCCGAGGGAGGGGAGACCCAGTACTTC.

This chain joins TRBV6-1 and TRBJ2-5; 9 bases are shared with TRBD2. After removal of 7 bases from V and 4 bases from J, the junction contained 7 bases not matched to a gene. The germline CDR1 and CDR2 sequences are MNHNS and SASEGT. The length of the CDR3 is 14 residues. CDR3 amino acids: CASTQTSGRETQYF. Written as DNA, the CDR3 is TGTGCCAGCACCCAAACTAGCGGGCGAGAGACCCAGTACTTC.

This clonotype was observed at least ten times. In nucleotides, the CDR3 is TGTGCCAGCAGCTTAGGACAGGGTAGCCAGCCCCAGCATTTT. It specifies CASSLGQGSQPQHF. The chain couples TRBV7-8 to TRBJ1-5, with 7 positions matching TRBD1. V lost 1 base, J lost 7 bases, and 4 bases stayed unmatched. The CDR3 loop spans 14 amino acids. Germline V lookup: CDR1 SGHVS, CDR2 FQNEAQ.

V and J are TRBV18 and TRBJ1-2; 7 positions agree with TRBD1. Germline V gene sequence: CDR1 KGHSH, CDR2 LQKENI. This CDR3 has 15 amino acids. V trimming: 1 base; J trimming: 4 bases; junction bases outside the gene matches: 6. The CDR3 sequence: CASSPQGQSAYGYTF. The CDR3 nucleotides are TGTGCCAGCTCACCACAGGGACAGAGTGCCTATGGCTACACCTTC.

This clonotype was picked up a small number of times. The chain is built from TRBV25-1 and TRBJ1-5, with D possibly matching TRBD1 (6 bases). V shed 5 bases and J shed 5 bases, with 13 bases lying between them. The CDR3 length is 14 residues. CDR1 and CDR2 from the germline V gene are MGHDK and SYGVNS. CDR3 DNA: TGTGCCAGCAGTCCAACAGGGCCCGATCAGCCCCAGCATTTT. Protein: CASSPTGPDQPQHF.

The chain couples TRBV19 to TRBJ1-5, with 11 positions matching TRBD1. With 3 bases clipped from V and 6 bases from J, the junction kept 7 bases outside the gene matches. There are 16 residues in the CDR3. Germline V lookup: CDR1 LNHDA, CDR2 SQIVND (reference sequence). The CDR3 region is CASSILSGTGGQPQHF. Here the CDR3 DNA reads TGTGCCAGTAGTATTTTGTCCGGGACAGGGGGTCAGCCCCAGCATTTT.

This clonotype appeared once. The rearrangement links TRBV7-7 to TRBJ2-1; TRBD2 aligns across 8 bases. Germline V gives CDR1 SSHAT, CDR2 FNYEAQ (reference sequence). V dropped 8 bases and J dropped 5; count of bases not matched to a gene: 8. The CDR3 length is 14 residues. Here the CDR3 DNA reads TGTGCCAGCGGGGTCGGGGGGGCCAACAATGAGCAGTTCTTC. Encoded protein: CASGVGGANNEQFF.

This clonotype was observed many times. The chain carries TRBV6-1 and TRBJ1-1; D may be TRBD1 (6 bases). V lost 6 bases to trimming and J lost 4 bases, with 18 bases between them. This CDR3 has 15 amino acids. Germline-derived CDR1 and CDR2 are MNHNS and SASEGT. CDR3 DNA sequence: TGTGCCAGCAGCGCAGACAGGTCGAAGGTCACTGAAGCTTTCTTT. Translated, it gives CASSADRSKVTEAFF.

This clonotype showed up just a few times. The chain couples TRBV10-3 to TRBJ1-2; 7 positions agree with TRBD1. CDR3 size: 11 residues. The junction had 4 bases not matched to a gene; V was cut back by 8 bases and J by 7 bases. Germline loops: CDR1 ENHRY, CDR2 SYGVKD. The CDR3 is CAIGAGGGYTF. The CDR3 DNA sequence: TGTGCCATCGGAGCAGGGGGTGGCTACACCTTC.

This clonotype came up many times. The V gene is TRBV7-2, the J gene TRBJ1-2; unclear D gene. CDR1 is SGHTA and CDR2 is FQGNSA in the germline V gene. The CDR3 sequence is 14 residues long. The V end lost 5 bases, the J end lost 4 bases, and 14 bases lay between the germline ends. The CDR3 sequence: CASSPPRVGYGYTF. The CDR3 bases are TGTGCCAGCAGCCCCCCGCGGGTAGGCTATGGCTACACCTTC.

The chain uses TRBV7-2 and TRBJ2-4, with TRBD2 as a possible D gene (5 bases). This CDR3 is 13 amino acids long. The V gene lost 4 bases and the J gene lost 4 bases, with 8 bases spanning the gap. Germline CDR1 is SGHTA and CDR2 is FQGNSA. The CDR3 loop is CASSSGKKNIQYF. As DNA, the CDR3 is TGTGCCAGCAGCTCCGGGAAGAAAAACATTCAGTACTTC.

This clonotype was seen repeatedly, ten times or more. This chain uses TRBV7-2 with TRBJ2-7; TRBD1 matches at 10 bases. Trimming at V came to 3 bases and at J to 7 bases, leaving 9 bases not matched to a gene. The length of the CDR3 is 15 residues. Germline assignment: CDR1 SGHTA and CDR2 FQGNSA. The CDR3 region has the DNA TGTGCCAGCAGCTTCGGACAGGGGGGGACGAGGGAGCAGTACTTC. Its translation is CASSFGQGGTREQYF. The full variable domain, its missing parts supplied by reference TRBV7-2 and TRBJ2-7, is GAGVSQSPSNKVTEKGKDVELRCDPISGHTALYWYRQSLGQGLEFLIYFQGNSAPDKSGLPSDRFSAERTGGSVSTLTIQRTQQEDSAVYLCASSFGQGGTREQYFGPGTRLTVT.

This clonotype came up a few times. The chain has TRBV20-1 and TRBJ1-1; no clear D. This CDR3 is built from 13 residues. Per germline, CDR1 DFQATT and CDR2 SNEGSKA (reference sequence). V was trimmed by 0 bases and J by 0 bases, leaving 5 bases between them. CDR3 in amino acids: CSAREPLNTEAFF. The CDR3 nucleotides read TGCAGTGCTAGAGAGCCCCTGAACACTGAAGCTTTCTTT.

CDR3 DNA: TGTGCCAGCAGTGAAGGGGGACAGATATACTATGGCTACACCTTC. This gives the protein CASSEGGQIYYGYTF. The genes are TRBV6-1 and TRBJ1-2, with 7 bases lining up with TRBD1. Germline CDR1 and CDR2: MNHNS and SASEGT. Trimming removed 1 base from V and 3 bases from J; junction bases left unmatched: 5. This CDR3 has 15 residues.

This clonotype turned up a few times. The genes are TRBV7-2 and TRBJ2-1; 14 nucleotides align to TRBD2. The V gene end was trimmed by 5 bases and the J gene end by 10 bases; junction bases not matched to a gene: 10. CDR3 length: 16 amino acids. Germline loops: CDR1 SGHTA, CDR2 FQGNSA. CDR3 nucleotide sequence: TGTGCCAGCAGCGTCACCGGGACTAGCGGGAGCAAGGAGCAGTTCTTC. It yields the protein CASSVTGTSGSKEQFF.